This entry concerns a single T cell receptor (beta chain). The record originates from a study of blood T cell repertoires in COVID-19. Study-level information: Sources were T cells, B-cell-depleted T cells, or PBMCs; the material itself was cDNA or gDNA.

V trimming: 6 bases; J trimming: 5 bases; junction bases outside the gene matches: 6. The CDR3 is made up of 13 amino acids. Germline V lookup: CDR1 ENHRY, CDR2 SYGVKD. The table came from immunoSEQ multiplex PCR; TCRdb's copy has only in-frame clones and leaves some out. The sample contains roughly 250,000 clones, just under 90% of which appear only once. The TCR originated in a middle-aged woman with acute or convalescent COVID-19. The sample comprised peripheral blood. This sequence joins TRBV10-3 and TRBJ1-2, with TRBD1 identical over 7 bases. The CDR3 is CAIRGTEMYGYTF. The CDR3 DNA reads TGTGCCATCAGGGGGACAGAGATGTATGGCTACACCTTC.